One sample yielded the 32 T cell receptor beta chains listed below, sequenced in a study of blood T cell repertoires in COVID-19. Measured with immunoSEQ multiplex PCR; TCRdb has only the in-frame clones, and not every one. Of roughly 99,000 clones listed, roughly 90% are singletons. What was sequenced was peripheral blood. Receptors were obtained from a man aged 35-49 years with active or convalescent COVID-19.

The chain combines TRBV28 with TRBJ1-1; D unclear. V was trimmed by 6 bases and J by 11 bases, leaving 16 bases between them. The CDR3 is 12 residues long. From germline, CDR1 is MDHEN and CDR2 SYDVKM. CDR3 in amino acids: CASRTGPEGAFF. The DNA for the CDR3 is TGTGCCAGCAGAACCGGGCCTGAGGGTGCTTTCTTT. Together with reference TRBV28 and TRBJ1-1, the CDR3 gives the full variable domain: DVKVTQSSRYLVKRTGEKVFLECVQDMDHENMFWYRQDPGLGLRLIYFSYDVKMKEKGDIPEGYSVSREKKERFSLILESASTNQTSMYLCASRTGPEGAFFGQGTRLTVV.

This sequence joins TRBV7-2 and TRBJ2-7; TRBD2 agrees at 7 bases. The CDR3 contains 13 residues. The V gene's germline CDR1 is SGHTA and CDR2 FQGNSA. J lost 7 bases, V lost 0 bases, and 3 bases had no gene match. The CDR3 region is CASSLAPGGEQYF. The CDR3 nucleotides are TGTGCCAGCAGCTTAGCGCCCGGGGGGGAGCAGTACTTC.

The chain is built from TRBV7-2 and TRBJ2-1, with 8 bases that match TRBD2. The CDR3 runs to 15 residues. Germline lookup yields CDR1 SGHTA and CDR2 FQGNSA. V lost 4 bases to trimming and J lost 2 bases; unmatched junction nucleotides: 4. CDR3 amino acids: CASSYSGNTYNEQFF. In DNA form, the CDR3 reads TGTGCCAGCAGCTATAGCGGGAACACCTACAATGAGCAGTTCTTC.

The rearrangement uses TRBV7-3 and TRBJ2-1; TRBD2 aligns across 10 bases. The V gene's germline CDR1 is SGHTA and CDR2 FQGTGA. The CDR3 is 15 residues long. Losses at the gene ends were 4 bases for V and 8 bases for J; bases not matched to a gene: 8. For the CDR3, the DNA is TGTGCCAGCAGCTCTGGGACTAGCGATAAGGATGAGCAGTTCTTC. Protein: CASSSGTSDKDEQFF. The entire variable domain, with the rest obtained from reference TRBV7-3 and TRBJ2-1, is as follows: GAGVSQTPSNKVTEKGKYVELRCDPISGHTALYWYRQSLGQGPEFLIYFQGTGAADDSGLPNDRFFAVRPEGSVSTLKIQRTERGDSAVYLCASSSGTSDKDEQFFGPGTRLTVL.

V gene TRBV28 combines with J gene TRBJ1-3; D possibly corresponds to TRBD1 (6 bases). Germline V gene data show CDR1 as MDHEN and CDR2 as SYDVKM. V dropped 5 bases and J dropped 0 bases, with 14 bases sitting between them. This CDR3 spans 16 amino acids. The CDR3 is CASSPGQLSSGNTIYF. CDR3 DNA: TGTGCCAGCAGTCCAGGACAGTTGAGCTCTGGAAACACCATATATTTT. The whole variable domain, remainder taken from reference TRBV28 and TRBJ1-3, is DVKVTQSSRYLVKRTGEKVFLECVQDMDHENMFWYRQDPGLGLRLIYFSYDVKMKEKGDIPEGYSVSREKKERFSLILESASTNQTSMYLCASSPGQLSSGNTIYFGEGSWLTVV.

This clone occurred once. The CDR3 nucleotides are TGCGCCAGCAGCGGGACAGGGACCTTCCCTGAAGCTTTCTTT. Amino acids: CASSGTGTFPEAFF. V and J are TRBV5-1 and TRBJ1-1; 9 bases map to TRBD1. CDR3 size: 14 residues. Germline V gene sequence: CDR1 SGHRS, CDR2 YFSETQ. Germline trimming cut 4 bases from V and 6 bases from J; bases unmatched to any gene: 7.

The CDR3 is CACSGNSTDTQYF. DNA for the CDR3: TGTGCCTGTAGCGGAAATAGCACAGATACGCAGTATTTT. V and J are TRBV30 and TRBJ2-3; tentative D call: TRBD2 (6 bases). Trimming took off 6 bases at V and 0 bases at J, with 10 bases between the two ends. The CDR3 runs 13 residues. The germline CDR1 and CDR2 sequences are GTSNPN and SVGIG (reference sequence).

The J gene is TRBJ1-1, the V gene TRBV9; 7 bases align to TRBD1. The junction had 15 bases not matched to a gene; V was cut back by 4 bases and J by 3 bases. This CDR3 is 17 amino acids long. CDR1 is SGDLS, CDR2 YYNGEE, per germline. CDR3 in DNA: TGTGCCAGCAGCCCCCCCCAAGGGACAGCCCAGGACACTGAAGCTTTCTTT. Protein: CASSPPQGTAQDTEAFF.

The rearrangement joins TRBV7-6 to TRBJ2-5, with TRBD1 as a possible D gene (6 bases). This CDR3 region has 15 residues. Germline assignment: CDR1 SGHVS and CDR2 FNYEAQ. V lost 3 bases and J 3 bases, leaving 14 bases between the germline ends. The CDR3 region is CASSLIRGLEETQYF. The CDR3, as DNA: TGTGCCAGCAGCTTGATTAGGGGGTTGGAAGAGACCCAGTACTTC.

This rearrangement joins TRBV5-1 to TRBJ1-4; TRBD1 matches at 7 bases. This CDR3 contains 15 residues. Germline CDR1 is SGHRS and CDR2 is YFSETQ. Trimming took 2 bases from V and 4 from J; bases not matched to a gene: 5. CDR3 nucleotide sequence: TGCGCCAGCAGCTTTGACAGGGAGTTTAATGAAAAACTGTTTTTT. Protein sequence: CASSFDREFNEKLFF.

CDR3 sequence (DNA): TGTGCCAGCAGTCCCTGGGACAGCCGATACACTGAAGCTTTCTTT. It translates to CASSPWDSRYTEAFF. This sequence joins TRBV27 and TRBJ1-1, with TRBD1 identical over 7 bases. With V trimmed by 5 bases and J by 3 bases, 9 bases remained unmatched. The CDR3 is 15 amino acids. Germline lookup yields CDR1 MNHEY and CDR2 SMNVEV (reference sequence).

The chain carries TRBV24-1 and TRBJ2-7; 12 bases align to TRBD1. V was pared by 5 bases and J by 7 bases, with 5 bases of the junction left unmatched. Per the germline V gene, CDR1 is KGHDR and CDR2 is SFDVKD. The CDR3 consists of 14 residues. The CDR3 sequence is CATSGGQGAREQYF. The CDR3 DNA is TGTGCCACCAGTGGGGGACAGGGGGCGCGGGAGCAGTACTTC.

The V gene is TRBV6-6, the J gene TRBJ1-5; D possibly corresponds to TRBD1 (6 bases). This CDR3 region has 14 residues. The germline V and J ends were trimmed by 4 bases and 1 base, with 8 bases remaining between them. From germline, CDR1 is MNHNY and CDR2 SVGAGI (reference sequence). The CDR3 here is CASSSGQSNQPQHF. The CDR3 DNA follows: TGTGCCAGCAGTTCCGGACAGAGCAATCAGCCCCAGCATTTT.

The V and J genes are TRBV5-1 and TRBJ1-3; 7 nucleotides match TRBD1. Germline loops: CDR1 SGHRS, CDR2 YFSETQ. J gave up 2 bases and V 3 bases, and 2 bases lay outside the gene matches. This CDR3 has 14 residues. The CDR3 loop reads CASSWGTAGNTIYF. The CDR3 DNA follows: TGCGCCAGCAGCTGGGGGACAGCTGGAAACACCATATATTTT.

The chain uses TRBV2 and TRBJ2-3, with D possibly being TRBD2 (5 bases). The germline V gene encodes CDR1 SNHLY and CDR2 FYNNEI. This CDR3 comprises 16 residues. V lost 2 bases and J 2 bases, leaving 14 bases between the germline ends. The CDR3 loop reads CASSERRVSVTDTQYF. The CDR3 DNA sequence: TGTGCCAGCAGTGAAAGAAGGGTTAGCGTCACAGATACGCAGTATTTT.

The gene calls are TRBV6-6 and TRBJ2-1, with 11 bases that match TRBD2. The CDR3 runs to 16 residues. The V gene's germline CDR1 is MNHNY and CDR2 SVGAGI (reference sequence). Germline trimming cut 6 bases from V and 4 bases from J; bases unmatched to any gene: 8. The CDR3 coding sequence is TGTGCCAGCAGACCCGGGACTAGCGGAGTTTACAATGAGCAGTTCTTC. Its translation is CASRPGTSGVYNEQFF.

This clone was seen a single time. The V and J genes are TRBV24-1 and TRBJ1-5; 7 bases fit TRBD1. The J segment lost 7 bases and the V segment lost 7 bases, leaving 6 bases of the junction unmatched. This CDR3 contains 13 residues. Germline assignment: CDR1 KGHDR and CDR2 SFDVKD. The CDR3: CATSYRGNQPQHF. Here the CDR3 DNA reads TGTGCCACCAGCTACAGGGGAAACCAGCCCCAGCATTTT.

The genes are TRBV19 and TRBJ2-1; possibly TRBD2 for D (7 bases). The CDR3 runs to 15 residues. Trimming pared 7 bases from V and 3 bases from J, leaving 16 bases between. Germline lookup yields CDR1 LNHDA and CDR2 SQIVND (reference sequence). The CDR3 reads CASTLGGAIYNEQFF. The CDR3 nucleotides read TGTGCCAGTACCTTAGGGGGGGCAATCTACAATGAGCAGTTCTTC.

The J gene is TRBJ2-3, the V gene TRBV4-3; D gene uncertain. The CDR3 consists of 18 residues. Trimming shortened V by 4 bases and J by 0 bases, and 20 bases separated the two germline ends. The germline V gene has CDR1 LGHNA and CDR2 YSLEER. CDR3 region: CASSRFNPVETSTDTQYF. The DNA of the CDR3 is TGCGCCAGCAGCCGCTTTAATCCGGTCGAGACAAGCACAGATACGCAGTATTTT.

The chain has TRBV11-2 and TRBJ2-2; no clear D gene. Germline loops: CDR1 SGHAT, CDR2 FQNNGV. Trimming took off 2 bases at V and 7 bases at J, with 11 bases between the two ends. The CDR3 extends over 14 amino acids. The chain's CDR3 is CASSLNSPRGELFF. Written as DNA, the CDR3 is TGTGCCAGCAGCTTAAACAGTCCGCGCGGGGAGCTGTTTTTT.

J is TRBJ2-3 and V is TRBV19, with D maybe TRBD2 (6 bases). Looked up from germline, CDR1 is LNHDA and CDR2 is SQIVND (reference sequence). Between the trimmed V and J ends, which lost 5 bases and 0 bases, there was a span of 27 bases. The length of the CDR3 is 20 residues. The CDR3 DNA sequence: TGTGCCAGTAGTGTGAGGACCAATCAAAGGAGAGGGACTAGCACAGATACGCAGTATTTT. Protein: CASSVRTNQRRGTSTDTQYF.

This chain uses TRBV30 with TRBJ1-2, with 8 positions matching TRBD1. The germline V gene has CDR1 GTSNPN and CDR2 SVGIG (reference sequence). V was clipped by 2 bases and J by 7 bases; unmatched bases: 9. This CDR3 is built from 14 residues. The CDR3 DNA is TGTGCCTGGAGTTCCTTGGACAGGGTGGGTGGCTACACCTTC. Its translation is CAWSSLDRVGGYTF.

The gene calls are TRBV11-3 and TRBJ2-3; 8 bases align to TRBD1. V lost 4 bases, J lost 0 bases, and 9 bases stayed unmatched. Germline CDR1 reads SGHNT; CDR2 reads YENEEA. This CDR3 comprises 17 residues. The CDR3 reads CASSSSFGQGSTDTQYF. Written as DNA, the CDR3 is TGTGCCAGCAGCTCCTCCTTTGGACAGGGAAGCACAGATACGCAGTATTTT.

V and J are TRBV27 and TRBJ2-2; D perhaps matches TRBD2 (7 bases). The V gene lost 11 bases and the J gene lost 8 bases, with 21 bases spanning the gap. The CDR3 runs to 14 residues. CDR1 is MNHEY, CDR2 SMNVEV, per germline (reference sequence). This CDR3 is CAGGAGDRRGELFF. The CDR3 DNA reads as TGTGCCGGGGGGGCAGGGGACCGAAGAGGGGAGCTGTTTTTT.

J is TRBJ2-2 and V is TRBV15; possibly TRBD2 for D (6 bases). V was shortened by 0 bases and J by 6 bases, with 11 bases between the two germline ends. Germline lookup yields CDR1 LNHNV and CDR2 YYDKDF (reference sequence). The CDR3 contains 15 residues. CDR3 sequence: CATSRDQLAAGELFF. The CDR3, as DNA: TGTGCCACCAGCAGAGATCAACTAGCTGCCGGGGAGCTGTTTTTT.

V and J are TRBV7-2 and TRBJ2-3, with 12 bases lining up with TRBD2. The CDR3 has 15 amino acids. CDR1 is SGHTA, CDR2 FQGNSA, per germline. V trimming: 5 bases; J trimming: 7 bases; junction bases outside the gene matches: 7. CDR3 in DNA: TGTGCCAGCAGCGTGACTAGCGGGAGTAGGAATACGCAGTATTTT. Its protein product is CASSVTSGSRNTQYF. Full variable domain (missing parts from reference TRBV7-2 and TRBJ2-3): GAGVSQSPSNKVTEKGKDVELRCDPISGHTALYWYRQSLGQGLEFLIYFQGNSAPDKSGLPSDRFSAERTGGSVSTLTIQRTQQEDSAVYLCASSVTSGSRNTQYFGPGTRLTVL.

The chain uses TRBV2 and TRBJ1-5; no clear D. Trimming left V 4 bases short and J 2 bases short, with 9 bases between. The CDR3 runs to 14 residues. CDR1 and CDR2 from the germline V gene are SNHLY and FYNNEI. Written as DNA, the CDR3 is TGTGCCAGCAGTGTCGGGGAAGGCAATCAGCCCCAGCATTTT. It is translated as CASSVGEGNQPQHF.

This chain links TRBV30 with TRBJ1-1; D not resolved. V lost 5 bases and J lost 2, with 6 bases in between. The CDR3 is made up of 11 amino acids. The germline CDR1 and CDR2 sequences are GTSNPN and SVGIG (reference sequence). This chain's CDR3 is CAWGLNTEAFF. The CDR3 nucleotides read TGTGCCTGGGGACTAAACACTGAAGCTTTCTTT.

The chain joins TRBV2 to TRBJ2-3, with TRBD2 identical over 11 bases. The germline V gene has CDR1 SNHLY and CDR2 FYNNEI. V shed 4 bases, J shed 11 bases, and the junction held 5 bases outside the gene matches. The CDR3 is made up of 13 amino acids. The CDR3 spells CASSASGGLEQYF. CDR3 DNA: TGTGCCAGCAGTGCTAGCGGGGGGCTGGAGCAGTATTTT. Drawing the rest from reference TRBV2 and TRBJ2-3, the complete variable domain is EPEVTQTPSHQVTQMGQEVILRCVPISNHLYFYWYRQILGQKVEFLVSFYNNEISEKSEIFDDQFSVERPDGSNFTLKIRSTKLEDSAMYFCASSASGGLEQYFGPGTRLTVL.

V is TRBV7-8 and J is TRBJ2-1; TRBD2 agrees at 8 bases. This CDR3 is 15 amino acids long. The V gene end was trimmed by 5 bases and the J gene end by 8 bases; junction bases not matched to a gene: 11. The germline V gene has CDR1 SGHVS and CDR2 FQNEAQ. The CDR3 spells CASSRAGVTMDEQFF. CDR3 in DNA: TGTGCCAGCAGCCGAGCGGGAGTCACGATGGATGAGCAGTTCTTC.

The rearrangement links TRBV29-1 to TRBJ2-7; TRBD1 aligns across 9 bases. Germline V gene lookup returns CDR1 SQVTM and CDR2 ANQGSEA. The CDR3 contains 12 residues. The V and J ends lost 8 bases and 5 bases, in that order; junction bases with no gene match: 7. The CDR3, as DNA: TGCAGCACCTGGACAGGGGACCACGAGCAGTACTTC. Translated: CSTWTGDHEQYF.

The chain combines TRBV7-8 with TRBJ1-4; tentatively, D is TRBD1 (5 bases). This CDR3 comprises 15 residues. The germline CDR1 and CDR2 sequences are SGHVS and FQNEAQ. The V and J ends lost 1 base and 4 bases respectively, with 10 bases between them. CDR3 DNA sequence: TGTGCCAGCAGCTTAGAAGGGAGGGGTAATGAAAAACTGTTTTTT. Translating it yields CASSLEGRGNEKLFF.